A selection of T cell receptor beta chains follows, all from one sample in a study of blood T cell repertoires in COVID-19. This table comes from immunoSEQ multiplex PCR, and its TCRdb copy is limited to in-frame clones, with some not included. The sample lists some 180,000 clones, roughly 85% occurring once. Sequencing was performed on peripheral blood. Receptors originate from a woman aged 55-69 years with acute or convalescent COVID-19. Each CDR3 is given with its conserved first and last residue. A D gene is named only where the DNA matches it firmly. Clone size, where shown, is once, few, many, or a class for clones that have expanded.

j_call,v_call,cdr3_length,clone_size,d_call,cdr3_aa,cdr3_nt
TRBJ1-3,TRBV28,16,.,.,CASSSSGGQAGNTIYF,TGTGCCAGCAGTTCCAGCGGGGGGCAGGCCGGAAACACCATATATTTT
TRBJ1-5,TRBV7-9,14,.,.,CASSLGGLQRPQHF,TGTGCCAGCAGCTTAGGGGGGCTCCAGCGGCCCCAGCATTTT
TRBJ1-2,TRBV18,14,once,.,CASLTIQGGDGYTF,TGTGCCAGCCTTACCATTCAGGGAGGGGATGGCTACACCTTC
TRBJ1-4,TRBV30,14,.,.,CAWSGDATNEKLFF,TGTGCCTGGAGCGGAGATGCAACTAATGAAAAACTGTTTTTT
TRBJ2-1,TRBV5-1,16,.,TRBD2,CASSLTSGSRRNEQFF,TGCGCCAGCAGCTTGACTAGCGGGAGTCGAAGGAATGAGCAGTTCTTC
TRBJ2-3,TRBV9,16,.,TRBD1,CASSEGQPRATDTQYF,TGTGCCAGCAGCGAGGGACAGCCAAGGGCCACAGATACGCAGTATTTT
TRBJ1-2,TRBV28,16,.,TRBD1,CASRPDRGTILYGYTF,TGTGCCAGCAGACCGGACAGGGGAACTATCCTCTATGGCTACACCTTC
TRBJ1-1,TRBV7-2,13,.,.,CASSFRQGHEAFF,TGTGCCAGCAGCTTTAGGCAGGGCCACGAAGCTTTCTTT
TRBJ1-2,TRBV28,14,.,TRBD1,CASRGQGISIGYTF,TGTGCCAGCAGGGGACAGGGAATTTCTATCGGCTACACCTTC
TRBJ2-2,TRBV11-2,17,.,TRBD2,CASSPSRTSGNTGELFF,TGTGCCAGCAGCCCATCGAGGACTAGCGGGAACACCGGGGAGCTGTTTTTT
TRBJ1-2,TRBV18,13,.,.,CASSPQGNYGYTF,TGTGCCAGCTCACCCCAGGGGAACTATGGCTACACCTTC
TRBJ2-7,TRBV4-1,15,once,TRBD1,CASSQERQGTYEQYF,TGCGCCAGCAGCCAAGAAAGACAGGGGACCTACGAGCAGTACTTC
TRBJ1-6,TRBV7-8,17,.,.,CASSLALLGRMGSPLHF,TGTGCCAGCAGCTTAGCGCTGCTAGGGAGGATGGGTTCACCCCTCCACTTT
TRBJ1-2,TRBV10-2,14,.,.,CASSVGSPLTGYTF,TGCGCCAGCAGTGTCGGCAGCCCCTTGACAGGCTACACCTTC
TRBJ1-1,TRBV15,15,.,.,CATSRPVTGRTEAFF,TGTGCCACCAGCAGGCCCGTGACAGGCCGCACTGAAGCTTTCTTT
TRBJ2-3,TRBV15,20,.,TRBD2,CATSRNLGTSGRGSTDTQYF,TGTGCCACCAGCAGGAATCTCGGGACTAGCGGGAGGGGAAGCACAGATACGCAGTATTTT
TRBJ2-1,TRBV7-3,15,.,.,CASSPGSGSYNEQFF,TGTGCCAGCAGCCCAGGTAGCGGCTCCTACAATGAGCAGTTCTTC
TRBJ2-1,TRBV29-1,13,.,.,CSVRPSSYNEQFF,TGCAGCGTCCGCCCCAGCTCCTACAATGAGCAGTTCTTC
TRBJ1-5,TRBV24-1,15,.,TRBD1,CAASGQGTVNQPQHF,TGTGCCGCCAGCGGACAGGGAACGGTAAATCAGCCCCAGCATTTT
TRBJ2-1,TRBV6-2/TRBV6-3,18,.,.,CASSPTAPLLRGAREQFF,TGTGCCAGCAGCCCTACCGCCCCTCTCTTGCGGGGAGCAAGGGAGCAGTTCTTC
TRBJ2-1,TRBV29-1,15,.,.,CSVKQSGISYNEQFF,TGCAGCGTTAAGCAATCAGGGATCTCCTACAATGAGCAGTTCTTC
TRBJ1-1,TRBV15,14,.,TRBD1,CATSRDQGATEAFF,TGTGCCACCAGCAGAGACCAGGGGGCCACTGAAGCTTTCTTT
TRBJ1-1,TRBV11-3,13,.,.,CASSQRGKVEAFF,TGTGCCAGCAGCCAAAGGGGGAAAGTTGAAGCTTTCTTT
TRBJ2-7,TRBV6-2/TRBV6-3,15,once,TRBD2,CASSTSGLRSYEQYF,TGTGCCAGCAGCACTAGCGGGCTCCGCTCCTACGAGCAGTACTTC
TRBJ2-1,TRBV7-6,15,.,.,CASSPDFIPYNEQFF,TGTGCCAGCAGCCCCGACTTCATCCCCTACAATGAGCAGTTCTTC
TRBJ2-3,TRBV14,15,.,TRBD2,CASAPGLAGADTQYF,TGTGCCAGCGCACCGGGACTAGCGGGAGCAGATACGCAGTATTTT
TRBJ2-7,TRBV21-1,15,.,.,CASSKQRQGPNEQYF,TGTGCCAGCAGCAAGCAGAGGCAGGGGCCCAACGAGCAGTACTTC
TRBJ1-6,TRBV10-2,14,.,TRBD1,CASSRDRLNSPLHF,TGCGCCAGCAGCCGGGACAGACTTAATTCACCCCTCCACTTT
TRBJ2-7,TRBV28,21,.,.,CASSFDWTDVGGEPGSYEQYF,TGTGCCAGCAGTTTCGATTGGACCGACGTAGGAGGGGAACCGGGATCCTACGAGCAGTACTTC
TRBJ1-4,TRBV18,13,.,.,CASSPGPGFELFF,TGTGCCAGCTCACCCGGCCCAGGGTTCGAACTGTTTTTT
TRBJ2-1,TRBV4-1,18,once,TRBD2,CASSQETGGRAFYNEQFF,TGCGCCAGCAGCCAAGAGACGGGCGGGAGGGCCTTCTACAATGAGCAGTTCTTC
TRBJ2-5,TRBV18,13,.,.,CASSPLGAETQYF,TGTGCCAGCTCACCTCTAGGGGCAGAGACCCAGTACTTC
TRBJ2-3,TRBV5-1,15,once,TRBD2,CASRRAGGDTDTQYF,TGCGCCAGCAGAAGGGCGGGAGGGGACACAGATACGCAGTATTTT
TRBJ2-5,TRBV27,14,.,TRBD2,CASSSLAVQETQYF,TGTGCCAGCAGTTCCCTAGCGGTCCAAGAGACCCAGTACTTC
TRBJ2-1,TRBV5-1,15,.,TRBD2,CASRTGTSGANEQFF,TGCGCCAGCAGGACCGGGACTAGCGGGGCCAATGAGCAGTTCTTC
TRBJ2-3,TRBV10-2,14,few,.,CASSGGSPGDTQYF,TGCGCCAGCAGCGGAGGGAGTCCGGGAGATACGCAGTATTTT
TRBJ2-3,TRBV29-1,14,.,TRBD2,CSDLGREAPDTQYF,TGCAGCGACCTCGGGAGGGAGGCCCCAGATACGCAGTATTTT
TRBJ2-2,TRBV6-5,13,.,.,CASSFRSTGELFF,TGTGCCAGCAGTTTTAGGAGCACCGGGGAGCTGTTTTTT
TRBJ1-2,TRBV5-1,14,.,TRBD1,CASSPGTGRDGYTF,TGCGCCAGCAGCCCAGGGACAGGGCGGGATGGCTACACCTTC
TRBJ1-1,TRBV28,14,.,.,CASSTPQGNTEAFF,TGTGCCAGCAGCACCCCACAGGGGAACACTGAAGCTTTCTTT
TRBJ1-2,TRBV30,13,.,TRBD1,CALNRDRPHGYTF,TGTGCCTTAAACCGGGACAGGCCCCATGGCTACACCTTC
TRBJ1-1,TRBV29-1,11,.,TRBD1,CSGDRGTEAFF,TGCAGCGGTGACAGGGGGACTGAAGCTTTCTTT
TRBJ2-2,TRBV27,14,.,TRBD2,CASSIAGWTGELFF,TGTGCCAGCAGCATAGCGGGTTGGACCGGGGAGCTGTTTTTT
TRBJ2-3,TRBV10-1,14,.,.,CASSGQPGTDTQYF,TGCGCCAGCAGTGGACAGCCGGGCACAGATACGCAGTATTTT
TRBJ1-4,TRBV2,15,.,.,CASKFIGGDNEKLFF,TGTGCCAGCAAGTTTATAGGCGGGGACAATGAAAAACTGTTTTTT
TRBJ1-6,TRBV7-9,10,few,.,CASSSSSLHF,TGTGCCAGCAGCTCCAGTTCCCTCCACTTT
TRBJ1-2,TRBV4-2,16,.,.,CASSQGGETSGYGYTF,TGTGCCAGCAGCCAAGGGGGAGAGACCTCTGGCTATGGCTACACCTTC
TRBJ1-4,TRBV28,15,.,TRBD1,CASSLDRFPNEKLFF,TGTGCCAGCAGTTTGGACAGGTTTCCTAATGAAAAACTGTTTTTT
TRBJ2-1,TRBV19,14,.,TRBD2,CASTAGVTPNEQFF,TGTGCCAGTACAGCGGGAGTGACGCCCAATGAGCAGTTCTTC
TRBJ2-7,TRBV18,13,once,TRBD1,CASSPGQTYEQYF,TGTGCCAGCTCCCCGGGACAGACCTACGAGCAGTACTTC
TRBJ2-5,TRBV11-2,16,few,TRBD2,CASREGSGNPSGTQYF,TGTGCCAGCAGAGAAGGTAGCGGGAACCCCTCGGGGACCCAGTACTTC
TRBJ2-3,TRBV7-3,15,.,TRBD2,CASSLEGLATDTQYF,TGTGCCAGCAGCTTAGAGGGACTAGCTACAGATACGCAGTATTTT
TRBJ1-2,TRBV6-5,10,.,.,CASGQGGYTF,TGTGCCAGCGGGCAAGGTGGCTACACCTTC
TRBJ1-2,TRBV11-3,14,.,.,CASSPGGATYGYTF,TGTGCCAGCAGCCCGGGAGGGGCGACCTATGGCTACACCTTC
TRBJ2-7,TRBV10-3,15,once,TRBD1,CAISESGQGAGEQYF,TGTGCCATCAGTGAGTCTGGACAGGGGGCGGGCGAGCAGTACTTC